The rows below give T cell receptor beta chains drawn from one sample of a study of CD8+CD57+ T cells in acquired aplastic anemia. TCRdb processed the reads anew with MiXCR; each CDR3 protein has one entry. Among 200,000 to 250,000 distinct CDR3 sequences listed, 30% to 35% were seen once. The sample was sorted CD4+, CD8+, or CD8+CD57+ T cells (not recorded which) from PBMCs. These receptors originate from a human donor in good health, serving as a control. The conserved cysteine and the conserved F or W are not part of the CDR3 here.

TRBV19,ASSIERLYGYT
TRBV30,AWTPGDSRYEQY
TRBV5-4,ASSLEGQSYEQY
TRBV5-4,ASSSPGQSNYGYT
TRBV24-1,ATSDRTLANEQF
TRBV7-6,ASSSSGRFQETQY
TRBV7-4,ASSLGAGAQETQY
TRBV29-1,SVTRVTSGGYT
TRBV12-3/TRBV12-4,ASRPGQGTIQY
TRBV6-5,ASSYLSGQGNNEQF
TRBV18,ASSPYDETNYGYA
TRBV20-1,SALHQPQH
TRBV10-2,ASSATGMAGEKLF
TRBV24-1,ATSDSRAVPEAF
TRBV20-1,SARISTGPGTEAF
TRBV10-2,ASKAPTGGEF
TRBV25-1,ASRGSGSSSYEQY
TRBV7-3,ARSHDRNYGYT
TRBV19,ASSMGTSSYEQY
TRBV12-3/TRBV12-4,ASSPWAATDEQF